This T cell receptor (beta chain) was obtained from a study of shared clonotypes between healthy human individuals. Replicate sorted-subset PCRs were loaded with about 0.2 ug DNA, 31,000 or so T cell genomes. TCRdb's table, derived via immunoSEQ multiplex PCR, lists solely in-frame clones and lacks some. The profile covers some 1,600,000 clones, with around 98% appearing a single time and 0.4% to 0.45% taken by the ten largest. Only Caucasian adults living in Nashville, Tennessee served as donors. Germline CDR1 is MNHNY and CDR2 is SVGAGI (reference sequence). V was clipped by 7 bases and J by 5 bases; unmatched bases: 10. This CDR3 comprises 16 residues. Notes on the study in general: Incompleteness in sorted-subset sequencing, despite large depth, was shown by rarefaction.

As concerns this clone: The antigen is undetermined.

Sequencing was done on a sample of naive CD4+ T cells sorted from blood. The subset: CD45RA+ positively selected. This receptor was identified in a man aged 25-45 years in good health. V and J are TRBV6-6 and TRBJ2-5; 13 positions match TRBD2. CDR3 nucleotides: TGTGCCAGCATTTTAGGACTAGCGGGAGTTGAGGAGACCCAGTACTTC. Protein sequence: CASILGLAGVEETQYF.